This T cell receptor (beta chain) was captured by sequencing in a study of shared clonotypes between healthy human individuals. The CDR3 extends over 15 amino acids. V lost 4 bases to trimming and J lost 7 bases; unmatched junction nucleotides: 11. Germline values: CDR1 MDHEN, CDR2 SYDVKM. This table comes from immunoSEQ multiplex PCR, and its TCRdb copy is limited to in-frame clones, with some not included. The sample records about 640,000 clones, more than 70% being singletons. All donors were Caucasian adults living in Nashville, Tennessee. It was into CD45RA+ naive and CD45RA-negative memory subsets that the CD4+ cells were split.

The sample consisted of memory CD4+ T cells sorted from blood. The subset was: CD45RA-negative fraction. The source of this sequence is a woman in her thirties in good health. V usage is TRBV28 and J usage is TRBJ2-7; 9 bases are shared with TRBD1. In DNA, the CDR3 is TGTGCCAGCAGTTCCACCGGGACAGGGTTGGGAGAGCAGTACTTC. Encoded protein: CASSSTGTGLGEQYF.